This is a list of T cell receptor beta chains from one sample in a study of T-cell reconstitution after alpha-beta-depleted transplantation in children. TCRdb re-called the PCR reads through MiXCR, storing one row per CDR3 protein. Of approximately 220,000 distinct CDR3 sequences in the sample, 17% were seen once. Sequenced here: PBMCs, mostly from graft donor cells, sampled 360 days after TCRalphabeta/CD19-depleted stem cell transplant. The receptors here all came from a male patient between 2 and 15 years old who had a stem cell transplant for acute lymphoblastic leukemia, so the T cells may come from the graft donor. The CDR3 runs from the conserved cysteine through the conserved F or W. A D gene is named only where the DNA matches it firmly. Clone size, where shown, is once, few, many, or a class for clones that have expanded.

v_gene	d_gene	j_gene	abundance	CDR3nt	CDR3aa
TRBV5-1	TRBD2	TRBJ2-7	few	TGCGCCAGCAGCTTGTATGGGGGGGCCTACGAGCAGTACTTC	CASSLYGGAYEQYF
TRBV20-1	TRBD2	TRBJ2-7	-	TGCAGTGCTAGGCCCCTCCGGGCGGGAGTAGCCTACGAGCAGTACTTC	CSARPLRAGVAYEQYF
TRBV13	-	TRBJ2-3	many	TGTGCCAGCAGCCCTCGCACGGACTTAGGCACAGATACGCAGTATTTT	CASSPRTDLGTDTQYF
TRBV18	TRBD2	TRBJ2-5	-	TGTGCCAGCTCACCTCCAGGCGGGGGGTACCAAGAGACCCAGTACTTC	CASSPPGGGYQETQYF
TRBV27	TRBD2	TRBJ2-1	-	TGTGCCAGCTCAACCGGGACTAGCATCTATGAGCAGTTCTTC	CASSTGTSIYEQFF
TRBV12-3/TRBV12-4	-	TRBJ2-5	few	TGTGCCAGCTGGCCAGGGCAGACCCAGTACTTC	CASWPGQTQYF
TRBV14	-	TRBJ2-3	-	TGTGCTAGCAGCCAATTACGGAGTGGAGGAGATACGCAGTATTTT	CASSQLRSGGDTQYF
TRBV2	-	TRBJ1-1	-	TGTGCCAGCAGTGAAAGCAGGAACACTGAAGCTTTCTTT	CASSESRNTEAFF
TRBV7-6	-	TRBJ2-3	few	TGTGCCAGCAGCTTAGAGGGAGCGGATTCCACAGATACGCAGTATTTT	CASSLEGADSTDTQYF
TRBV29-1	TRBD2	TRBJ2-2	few	TGCAGCGCCGCAGCGGGGGGGCCCACCGGGGAGCTGTTTTTT	CSAAAGGPTGELFF
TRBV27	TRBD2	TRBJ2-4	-	TGTGCCAGCGTCGAGGCACGGGGGGGCGTGGGATTTGACATTCAGTACTTC	CASVEARGGVGFDIQYF
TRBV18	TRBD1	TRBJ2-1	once	TGTGCCAGCTCACCCTCGGGACAGGGGGAGTTCTTC	CASSPSGQGEFF
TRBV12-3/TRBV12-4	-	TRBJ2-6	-	TGTGCCAGCAGTTTATGGGCGGGCAGACCTACTGGGGCCAACGTCCTGACTTTC	CASSLWAGRPTGANVLTF
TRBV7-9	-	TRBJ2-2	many	TGTGCCAGCAGCCTACGCCGCACCGGGGAGCTGTTTTTT	CASSLRRTGELFF
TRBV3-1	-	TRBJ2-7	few	TGTGCCAGCAGCCAAGATTCGGACACCTCCTACGAGCAGTACTTC	CASSQDSDTSYEQYF
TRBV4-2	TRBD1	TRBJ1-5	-	TGTGCCAGCAGCCAAGACCCTGGACAGGGGGCGTATCAGCCCCAGCATTTT	CASSQDPGQGAYQPQHF
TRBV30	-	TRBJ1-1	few	TGTGCCTGGGGAAGGGGTGACCCTGAAGCTTTCTTT	CAWGRGDPEAFF
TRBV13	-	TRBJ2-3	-	TGTGCCAGCAGCCCCCGTAGTCGATTGGATACGCAGTATTTT	CASSPRSRLDTQYF